The text below deals with one TCR beta chain. Its antigen is still unknown. Base quality data are lacking; no much larger clone is found one base away. CDR1 is given as SGDLS and CDR2 as YYNGEE, both from the germline V gene. Reading from cysteine to phenylalanine, the CDR3 counts 13 amino acids. Just the 39-base CDR3 DNA is kept, in frame starting at base 1. Trimming takes 3 bases from V and 9 bases from J, and the germline ends sit 13 bases apart. The donors were healthy, HIV-negative adults who had no recently reported acute infections or vaccinations. All donors were Caucasian adults living in Nashville, Tennessee, USA. CD4+ T cells were enriched through magnetic negative selection, after which naive cells were positively selected on CD45RA and the remaining negative fraction served as the memory subset. Blood was collected by leukapheresis, and PBMCs were isolated by Ficoll-Histopaque density gradient centrifugation and then cryopreserved in liquid nitrogen vapor phase. Analytical flow cytometry was used to check the purity and quantity of every magnetically sorted T cell population. Genomic DNA was isolated from each sorted fraction and quantified by UV absorbance on a Nanodrop 2000c.

Using the deep immunoSEQ assay, multiplex PCR amplified TCR CDR3 regions from genomic DNA. For each cell subset, the extracted genomic DNA was distributed evenly across all wells of several immunoSEQ 96-well plates, and each plate served as one replicate. For sorted subsets, around 200 ng genomic DNA, equal to tens of thousands of T cell genomes, was loaded into each replicate PCR. The purified libraries were quantified using a Qubit 3.0 fluorometer, sized with a Bioanalyzer 2100, and then quantified again using the KAPA Library Quantification kit. Every immunoSEQ 96-well plate was sequenced on a separate single-read 150-cycle Illumina NextSeq 550 flow cell. From the authors' description of their analysis: The immunoSEQ output contained only junctional sequences without quality scores, so filtering could not match that applied to full-length reads. To assign V/J genes and CDR3, sequences were annotated using PyIR, a Python wrapper for IgBLAST v1.9, with IMGT germline references. Reads with weak V/J assignments (E-value above 1e-6), missing CDR3, stop codons, out-of-frame junctions, or ambiguous translated residues were removed. V3J clonotypes were defined as sequences sharing the same inferred V gene, J gene, and CDR3 amino acid sequence. The percentage overlap between two repertoires was calculated by dividing the number of shared unique clonotypes by the size of the smaller repertoire. Richness of each repertoire was evaluated using RTK rarefaction, the Chao1 estimator, and Recon v2.1 estimates of unobserved clonotypes. Generation probabilities for all TCRbeta clonotypes obtained by the gDNA method from a handful of donors were computed using OLGA. Entries here come from immuneACCESS through TCRdb and include only in-frame sequences with V and J called. Some clones fail to appear in such tables; in the studies checked, an unresolved V gene covers under half of the shortfall, and the cause of the remainder is unknown. V and J calls and clone size are copied from that table; D and trimming were computed from the DNA. This sample lists approximately 2,000,000 clones; roughly 92% were detected once. The ten largest clones capture more than 0.35% of the sample.

This entry comes from a study of shared clonotypes between healthy human individuals (dated by TCRdb to 2020 to 2021). Describing the broader study: The cohort comprised a couple of women and a few men aged 18 to 49 years. Different laboratories and diverse techniques were used to prepare libraries and sequence TCR repertoires, to increase sequencing depth and limit assay-specific biases. The study deeply sequenced blood TCR repertoires of five healthy adults to estimate repertoire size and the extent of clonotype sharing between individuals. Each donor's leukapheresis produced roughly between about 0.9 and 9.5 billion PBMCs. For each donor, three plates each were used for CD4 naive and CD4 memory, two plates were used for CD8 naive, and one plate was used for CD8 memory. General conclusions and limits of the study: Pairwise subsampling led to the expectation that sequencing depth would affect the degree of clonotype sharing among donors. Only blood was sampled, and tissue TCR repertoires likely differ from those in blood. Larger estimated clonotype richness was generally found for naive subsets than for memory subsets. Rarefaction of sorted-subset datasets indicated incomplete sequencing despite the large sequencing depth. The genetic and exposure-history diversity represented was limited by the small number of donors. Higher generation probabilities were observed for clonotypes shared by all four sorted-subset donors than for non-shared clonotypes. Sharing across a handful of donors was observed for around 5% of naive CD4, less than 4% of naive CD8, 2% to 2.5% of memory CD4, and about 0.38% of memory CD8 clonotypes.

The chain is made from TRBV9 and TRBJ2-1; a confident D gene designation cannot be given. What was sequenced was naive CD4+ T cells from PBMCs. What the cell subset or site label conveys for this sample: CD45RA+ positively selected. The receptor comes from a man younger than 35 in good health. Some clones in this sample may be carry-over from other donors' samples. The CDR3 reads CASSEQLRSEQFF. The DNA is as follows: TGTGCCAGCAGCGAACAACTACGGTCTGAGCAGTTCTTC.